This T cell receptor beta chain was sequenced for a study of cytomegalovirus exposure and HLA in healthy donors. Findings of the study overall: Several V segments, TRBV6-2 and TRBV6-3 among them, could not be told apart and were dropped.

As for this clone: The antigen is unknown.

The CDR3 spans 12 residues. The germline V gene encodes CDR1 SNHLY and CDR2 FYNNEI. V was shortened by 7 bases and J by 6 bases, with 13 bases between the two germline ends. The PCR contained 60 Vbeta and 13 Jbeta primers. Sequencing was performed with immunoSEQ multiplex PCR; in TCRdb, only in-frame clones are kept and a portion is missing. The repertoire holds 180,000 or so clones, with just under 80% as singletons. The clonotype was recovered from a female donor in good health and CMV-seronegative. The chain uses TRBV2 and TRBJ2-7; perhaps TRBD2 as D (6 bases). Sequenced sample: PBMCs. CDR3 DNA sequence: TGTGCCAGCACGGGGGAGTTGGCCGAGCAGTACTTC. Its protein is CASTGELAEQYF.